The 11 T cell receptor beta chains given below trace back to one sample, sequenced in a study of cytomegalovirus exposure and HLA in healthy donors. The repertoire was sequenced with immunoSEQ multiplex PCR; TCRdb's copy has only in-frame clones and lacks some. The table records hundreds of thousands of clones, approximately 84% of them present only once. Sequencing input: PBMCs. These receptors all come from a man between 18 and 29 years old in good health and CMV-seropositive.

The chain's CDR3 is CASSVAIRGGGPSDTQYF. CDR3 bases: TGTGCCAGCAGCGTAGCTATAAGAGGGGGAGGGCCGTCAGATACGCAGTATTTT. The V gene is TRBV9, the J gene TRBJ2-3; the D gene is possibly TRBD2 (7 bases). The V and J ends lost 0 bases and 4 bases respectively, with 21 bases between them. In germline, CDR1 is SGDLS, CDR2 YYNGEE. The CDR3 runs 18 residues.

Details on this clone: Other DNA sequences in this sample translate to the same CDR3. The V gene is TRBV27, the J gene TRBJ2-7, with a weak D call TRBD2 (5 bases). Germline CDR1 MNHEY, CDR2 SMNVEV (reference sequence). The ends were cut back, 3 bases at V and 1 base at J, with 10 bases in the middle. This CDR3 comprises 14 residues. CDR3 loop: CASSFRGSSYEQYF. For the CDR3, the DNA is TGTGCCAGCAGTTTCCGAGGGAGTTCCTACGAGCAGTACTTC.

The chain is built from TRBV27 and TRBJ1-2; unclear D gene. CDR1 and CDR2 from the germline V gene are MNHEY and SMNVEV (reference sequence). Trimming pared 8 bases from V and 5 bases from J, leaving 15 bases between. The CDR3 loop spans 13 amino acids. CDR3 loop: CASGRSGRYGYTF. CDR3 DNA: TGTGCCAGCGGACGGTCCGGTCGATATGGCTACACCTTC.

The chain couples TRBV7-2 to TRBJ2-7; a possible D gene is TRBD1 (6 bases). Germline V gene lookup returns CDR1 SGHTA and CDR2 FQGNSA. Deletions cut 1 base from V and 5 bases from J, with 15 bases between. CDR3 size: 15 residues. The CDR3 DNA reads as TGTGCCAGCAGCTTAGTACAGGGCTGGCTCCACGAGCAGTACTTC. Amino acid sequence: CASSLVQGWLHEQYF.

The rearrangement uses TRBV9 and TRBJ2-2; weak D call: TRBD1 (6 bases). There are 13 residues in the CDR3. Deletions cut 3 bases from V and 7 bases from J, with 10 bases between. CDR1 and CDR2 (germline): SGDLS, YYNGEE. In DNA, the CDR3 is TGTGCCAGCAGCGGAGAGGGGGTCGGGGAGCTGTTTTTT. Translated: CASSGEGVGELFF.

This chain links TRBV5-6 with TRBJ2-7; tentative D call: TRBD1 (6 bases). The V end was cut by 1 base, the J end by 7 bases, with 12 bases between. Per the germline V gene, CDR1 is SGHDT and CDR2 is YYEEEE. The CDR3 is made up of 13 amino acids. The CDR3 DNA sequence: TGTGCCAGCAGCTTGACAGGGCAAGGGGAGCAGTACTTC. This encodes CASSLTGQGEQYF.

The rearrangement uses TRBV7-2 and TRBJ2-7; perhaps TRBD2 as D (6 bases). V was cut by 1 base and J by 3 bases, with 13 bases left in between. Germline lookup yields CDR1 SGHTA and CDR2 FQGNSA. The CDR3 length is 15 residues. This CDR3 is CASSLEGRPLYEQYF. CDR3 nucleotide sequence: TGTGCCAGCAGCTTAGAGGGGAGGCCCCTCTACGAGCAGTACTTC.

This sequence joins TRBV5-1 and TRBJ2-7, with 7 bases matching TRBD1. CDR3 length: 13 amino acids. Germline V gene data show CDR1 as SGHRS and CDR2 as YFSETQ. J gave up 3 bases and V 4 bases, and 4 bases lay outside the gene matches. This chain's CDR3 is CASSPGQNYEQYF. The CDR3 coding sequence is TGCGCCAGCAGCCCGGGACAGAACTACGAGCAGTACTTC.

The chain is built from TRBV9 and TRBJ2-5, with a weak D call TRBD2 (6 bases). Between the trimmed V and J ends, which lost 2 bases and 2 bases, there was a span of 16 bases. The CDR3 runs 16 residues. Germline V gene data show CDR1 as SGDLS and CDR2 as YYNGEE. CDR3 in amino acids: CASSVEGGTGQETQYF. Written as DNA, the CDR3 is TGTGCCAGCAGCGTTGAGGGCGGGACGGGGCAAGAGACCCAGTACTTC.

In its sample, this clone was seen many times. As DNA, the CDR3 is TGTGCCAGCATGGACCAGGCGGACACTGAAGCTTTCTTT. It codes for CASMDQADTEAFF. The rearrangement links TRBV21-1 to TRBJ1-1. TRBV21-1 is marked as a pseudogene. The CDR3 consists of 13 residues.

This chain joins TRBV15 and TRBJ2-7, with D possibly being TRBD1 or TRBD2 (5 bases each). The CDR3 loop spans 16 amino acids. Germline V gives CDR1 LNHNV, CDR2 YYDKDF (reference sequence). V lost 1 base and J lost 4, with 17 bases in between. The CDR3 DNA sequence: TGTGCCACCAGCAGAGGAGGGAGTCAGGGTCGTTACGAGCAGTACTTC. Translation gives CATSRGGSQGRYEQYF.